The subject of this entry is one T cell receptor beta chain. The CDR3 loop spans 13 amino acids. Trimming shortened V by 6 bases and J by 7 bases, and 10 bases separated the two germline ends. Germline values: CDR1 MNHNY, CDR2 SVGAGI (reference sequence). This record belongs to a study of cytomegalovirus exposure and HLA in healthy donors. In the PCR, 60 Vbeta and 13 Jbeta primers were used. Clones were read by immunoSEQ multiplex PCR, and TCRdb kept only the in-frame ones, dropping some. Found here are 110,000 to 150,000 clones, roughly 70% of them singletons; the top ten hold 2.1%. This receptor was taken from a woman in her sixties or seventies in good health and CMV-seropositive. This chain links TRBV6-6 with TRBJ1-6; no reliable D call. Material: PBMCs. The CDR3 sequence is CASSPNVNSPLHF. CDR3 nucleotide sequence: TGTGCCAGCAGCCCCAATGTCAATTCACCCCTCCACTTT.